What follows are 5 T cell receptor beta chains derived from one specimen sequenced in a study of control samples from healthy donors and cancer patients. Generated by immunoSEQ multiplex PCR, the TCRdb table keeps only in-frame clones and is missing some. This table has about 71,000 clones, roughly nine tenths appearing once. The sequencing input was PBMCs. These receptors originate from a man in his sixties with lung cancer.

This CDR3 is CAETAKSTDTQYF. CDR3 coding DNA: TGTGCTGAGACTGCAAAAAGCACAGATACGCAGTATTTT. V and J are TRBV30 and TRBJ2-3; no clear D. The CDR3 has 13 amino acids. From germline, CDR1 is GTSNPN and CDR2 SVGIG (reference sequence).

The chain uses TRBV10-3 and TRBJ2-1; 7 positions match TRBD1. This CDR3 has 15 residues. Unmatched junction bases numbered 9, after V lost 4 bases and J lost 6 bases. Germline V gives CDR1 ENHRY, CDR2 SYGVKD. The CDR3: CAISGRQGDFNEQFF. DNA of the CDR3: TGTGCCATCAGTGGGAGACAGGGAGATTTCAATGAGCAGTTCTTC.

This chain joins TRBV19 and TRBJ1-6, with a tentative D call TRBD1 (6 bases). V was cut by 10 bases and J by 3 bases, with 13 bases left in between. The CDR3 extends over 14 amino acids. CDR1 and CDR2 (germline): LNHDA, SQIVND (reference sequence). CDR3 region: CATWRGGYNSPLHF. The CDR3 DNA reads as TGTGCCACCTGGCGAGGGGGCTATAATTCACCCCTCCACTTT. The whole variable domain, filled in from reference TRBV19 and TRBJ1-6, reads DGGITQSPKYLFRKEGQNVTLSCEQNLNHDAMYWYRQDPGQGLRLIYYSQIVNDFQKGDIAEGYSVSREKKESFPLTVTSAQKNPTAFYLCATWRGGYNSPLHFGNGTRLTVT.

The chain employs TRBV7-7 and TRBJ2-3; no clear D gene. The germline gives CDR1 SSHAT, CDR2 FNYEAQ (reference sequence). The CDR3 sequence is 13 residues long. V lost 6 bases to trimming and J lost 3 bases, with 10 bases between them. This chain's CDR3 is CASSYRLTDTQYF. CDR3 in DNA: TGTGCCAGCAGTTACCGACTTACAGATACGCAGTATTTT.

The chain uses TRBV12-3 or TRBV12-4 and TRBJ2-7, with D unclear. The CDR3 contains 11 residues. V gave up 6 bases and J gave up 6 bases, with 9 bases separating them. The CDR3 DNA follows: TGTGCCAGCAGCTCATATTCCGAGCAGTACTTC. Its translation: CASSSYSEQYF.